The clone carrying this TCR beta chain appeared many times. Its target is not known. The sample comes from a study of T cells in Graves' hyperthyroidism and ophthalmopathy. Across the study: Any treatment followed the collection of peripheral blood at initial diagnosis.

Overall study findings and caveats: A model of 13 V-J features distinguished ophthalmopathy from stable hyperthyroidism.

Germline CDR1 is MNHEY and CDR2 is SVGEGT. There are 12 residues in the CDR3. V dropped 4 bases and J dropped 8 bases, with 9 bases sitting between them. Amplification targeted TCR beta CDR3 regions from RNA transcripts. When the TCR CDR3 underwent first-round RT-PCR, the HTBI primer set was used. TCRdb re-called the multiplex PCR reads through MiXCR, storing one row per CDR3 protein. In the table there are about 610,000 distinct CDR3 sequences, roughly 15% of which are singletons. Sequenced input: blood. The source of this sequence is a woman aged 40 to 55 with Graves' ophthalmopathy. This sequence joins TRBV6-2 or TRBV6-3 and TRBJ2-4, with D tentatively TRBD1 (5 bases). CDR3 sequence (DNA): TGTGCCAGCAGTTGGGGCCTGCACATTCAGTACTTC. This translates into CASSWGLHIQYF.